The rows below give T cell receptor beta chains drawn from one sample of a study of blood T cell repertoires in COVID-19. Produced via immunoSEQ multiplex PCR; TCRdb's table is partial and in-frame only. This table has approximately 150,000 clones, around 88% appearing once. The source material was peripheral blood. The receptor set was obtained from a human donor in a cohort sampled during active COVID-19. Both conserved end residues are part of each CDR3. The D gene is left open where the match is weak. Clone size is not always given. Where it is, it says once, few, many or a class for expanded clones.

V gene	D gene	CDR3 length	J gene	clone size	CDR3 protein	CDR3 DNA
TRBV10-3	TRBD1	15	TRBJ1-3	.	CAIRRQGPSGNTIYF	TGTGCCATCAGGAGACAGGGTCCCTCTGGAAACACCATATATTTT
TRBV7-2	.	16	TRBJ1-1	.	CASSLSVGSKNTEAFF	TGTGCCAGCAGCTTAAGCGTAGGCAGCAAGAACACTGAAGCTTTCTTT
TRBV5-4	.	14	TRBJ2-3	.	CASSSGSVTDTQYF	TGTGCCAGCAGCTCCGGGAGTGTCACAGATACGCAGTATTTT
TRBV24-1	.	14	TRBJ1-4	.	CATSDGQGDEKLFF	TGTGCCACCAGTGATGGGCAGGGTGATGAAAAACTGTTTTTT
TRBV30	TRBD1	14	TRBJ1-3	few	CAWRTGYSGNTIYF	TGTGCCTGGAGGACAGGGTACTCTGGAAACACCATATATTTT
TRBV7-8	TRBD2	18	TRBJ2-7	.	CASSPSGLSFNTSYEQYF	TGTGCCAGCAGCCCTAGCGGACTCAGCTTTAACACCTCCTACGAGCAGTACTTC
TRBV4-1	.	13	TRBJ2-1	.	CASSQDPEDEQFF	TGCGCCAGCAGCCAAGACCCCGAGGATGAGCAGTTCTTC
TRBV15	.	15	TRBJ2-4	once	CATSFGGGAENIQYF	TGTGCCACCAGCTTTGGAGGGGGGGCCGAAAACATTCAGTACTTC
TRBV15	.	14	TRBJ2-7	.	CATSRGDTSREQYF	TGTGCCACCAGCAGAGGGGACACCTCTAGGGAGCAGTACTTC
TRBV9	TRBD2	16	TRBJ2-7	.	CASSLQREGPSYEQYF	TGTGCCAGCAGCCTCCAGCGGGAGGGCCCGTCCTACGAGCAGTACTTC
TRBV28	TRBD2	13	TRBJ2-7	.	CASVGTSTYEQYF	TGTGCCAGCGTCGGGACTAGCACCTACGAGCAGTACTTC
TRBV18	.	12	TRBJ1-2	once	CASSPPDYGYTF	TGTGCCAGCTCACCCCCAGACTATGGCTACACCTTC
TRBV19	TRBD1	15	TRBJ1-2	few	CASSPGTGDYYGYTF	TGTGCCAGTAGTCCCGGGACAGGGGACTACTATGGCTACACCTTC
TRBV19	.	18	TRBJ2-6	.	CASLGDGGIPSGANVLTF	TGTGCCAGTTTGGGGGACGGAGGGATTCCCTCTGGGGCCAACGTCCTGACTTTC
TRBV5-6	TRBD1	14	TRBJ2-5	.	CASSLQGGEETQYF	TGTGCCAGCAGCTTACAAGGGGGCGAGGAGACCCAGTACTTC
TRBV30	TRBD1	14	TRBJ1-6	few	CAWSAWTGRSPLHF	TGTGCCTGGAGTGCCTGGACAGGCAGGTCACCCCTCCACTTT
TRBV9	TRBD1	15	TRBJ2-1	.	CASSVAGQGWDEQFF	TGTGCCAGCAGCGTAGCTGGACAGGGGTGGGATGAGCAGTTCTTC
TRBV5-1	.	16	TRBJ2-5	.	CASSLLPLGQTETQYF	TGCGCCAGCAGCCTCCTTCCCTTGGGGCAGACGGAGACCCAGTACTTC
TRBV7-9	.	16	TRBJ2-7	.	CASSLGAERSSYEQYF	TGTGCCAGCAGCTTGGGGGCAGAAAGGAGCTCCTACGAGCAGTACTTC
TRBV19	TRBD1	19	TRBJ2-7	.	CASSYRDRGYFSSSYEQYF	TGTGCCAGTAGCTATCGGGACAGGGGTTATTTCTCCAGCTCCTACGAGCAGTACTTC
TRBV12-3/TRBV12-4	.	11	TRBJ2-3	few	CASSFMDTQYF	TGTGCCAGCAGTTTTATGGATACGCAGTATTTT
TRBV5-6	.	13	TRBJ2-7	.	CASSLVHLYEQYF	TGTGCCAGCAGCTTGGTACATCTTTACGAGCAGTACTTC
TRBV6-1	TRBD2	16	TRBJ2-3	few	CASSVTSGGTSDTQYF	TGTGCCAGCAGTGTTACTAGCGGGGGAACCTCAGATACGCAGTATTTT
TRBV24-1	.	12	TRBJ1-1	.	CATSDSRASMAF	TGTGCCACCAGTGACTCCAGGGCCTCGATGGCTTTT
TRBV29-1	.	14	TRBJ1-2	.	CSVDETASNYGYTF	TGCAGCGTTGATGAGACAGCCTCTAACTATGGCTACACCTTC
TRBV28	TRBD1	16	TRBJ2-2	.	CASSFGGDRDTGELFF	TGTGCCAGCAGTTTTGGGGGGGACAGGGACACCGGGGAGCTGTTTTTT
TRBV6-5	TRBD1	14	TRBJ1-2	.	CASSYSTGGYGYTF	TGTGCCAGCAGTTACTCGACAGGGGGCTATGGCTACACCTTC
TRBV2	.	16	TRBJ1-3	.	CASSESGVISGNTIYF	TGTGCCAGCAGTGAATCAGGGGTCATCTCTGGAAACACCATATATTTT
TRBV7-2	.	14	TRBJ2-1	.	CASSLVVTYNEQFF	TGTGCCAGCAGCTTAGTGGTGACATACAATGAGCAGTTCTTC
TRBV19	.	13	TRBJ1-3	.	CASLTGTGNTIYF	TGTGCCAGCCTTACAGGGACGGGAAACACCATATATTTT
TRBV9	.	13	TRBJ2-5	.	CASSVAGLETQYF	TGTGCCAGCAGCGTAGCGGGGTTGGAGACCCAGTACTTC
TRBV7-2	TRBD2	15	TRBJ2-7	.	CASSSSGTSVYEQYF	TGTGCCAGCAGCTCTAGTGGGACTAGCGTATACGAGCAGTACTTC
TRBV4-1	TRBD1	17	TRBJ1-3	.	CASSQDPGQGTGNTIYF	TGCGCCAGCAGCCAAGATCCAGGACAGGGGACTGGAAACACCATATATTTT
TRBV10-3	TRBD2	14	TRBJ2-3	.	CAISESVMGGTQYF	TGTGCCATCAGTGAGTCCGTCATGGGGGGGACGCAGTATTTT
TRBV19	TRBD1	15	TRBJ1-6	once	CASRWDRGPDSPLHF	TGTGCCAGTAGGTGGGACAGGGGGCCGGATTCACCCCTCCACTTT
TRBV6-5	TRBD1	14	TRBJ2-7	.	CASTTPAGGYEQYF	TGTGCCAGCACAACCCCTGCAGGGGGATACGAGCAGTACTTC
TRBV28	.	14	TRBJ2-7	once	CASRPQGDFYEQYF	TGTGCCAGCAGACCACAGGGTGACTTCTACGAGCAGTACTTC
TRBV28	.	12	TRBJ2-7	.	CASSSQTDKQYF	TGTGCCAGCAGTTCACAAACAGACAAGCAGTACTTC
TRBV19	TRBD1	15	TRBJ2-7	.	CASSISGGLSTEQYF	TGTGCCAGTAGTATCTCAGGGGGCCTCTCTACCGAGCAGTACTTC
TRBV19	.	17	TRBJ2-5	.	CASSPNLGSGRGETQYF	TGTGCCAGTAGTCCCAACCTGGGTAGCGGCCGTGGGGAGACCCAGTACTTC
TRBV14	TRBD1	14	TRBJ1-1	.	CASRTTGQGTEAFF	TGTGCCAGCAGGACGACAGGGCAAGGAACTGAAGCTTTCTTT
TRBV5-1	TRBD1	13	TRBJ1-4	.	CASSFDRDEKLFF	TGCGCCAGCAGCTTTGACAGGGACGAAAAACTGTTTTTT
TRBV28	TRBD1	14	TRBJ2-2	.	CASTQGGRAGELFF	TGTGCCAGCACACAGGGGGGTCGGGCCGGGGAGCTGTTTTTT
TRBV6-2/TRBV6-3	TRBD2	20	TRBJ2-2	.	CASSSLPPGTRPPNTGELFF	TGTGCCAGCAGTTCACTTCCCCCTGGGACTAGACCCCCAAACACCGGGGAGCTGTTTTTT
TRBV3-1/TRBV3-2	.	13	TRBJ2-5	.	CASSRYNQETQYF	TGTGCCAGCAGCCGTTACAACCAAGAGACCCAGTACTTC
TRBV6-5	TRBD1	15	TRBJ1-2	.	CASRETGALDYGYTF	TGTGCCAGCAGAGAGACAGGGGCTCTAGACTATGGCTACACCTTC
TRBV6-2/TRBV6-3	TRBD2	13	TRBJ2-1	once	CASSSQSGAEQFF	TGTGCCAGCAGTTCCCAAAGCGGGGCTGAGCAGTTCTTC
TRBV29-1	TRBD1	18	TRBJ2-6	.	CSVEIRDRGQAGANVLTF	TGCAGCGTTGAGATCCGGGACAGGGGGCAGGCTGGGGCCAACGTCCTGACTTTC